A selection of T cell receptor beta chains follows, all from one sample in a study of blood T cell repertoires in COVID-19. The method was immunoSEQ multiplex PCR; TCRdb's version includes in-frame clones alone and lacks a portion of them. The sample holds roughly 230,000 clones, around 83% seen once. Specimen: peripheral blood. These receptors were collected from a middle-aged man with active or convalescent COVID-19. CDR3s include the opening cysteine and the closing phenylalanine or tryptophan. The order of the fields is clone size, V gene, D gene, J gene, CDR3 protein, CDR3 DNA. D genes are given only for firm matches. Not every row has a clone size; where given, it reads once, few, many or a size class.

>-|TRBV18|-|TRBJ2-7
CASSPRPAALLDEQYF
TGTGCCAGCTCACCCCGCCCCGCGGCCCTCCTTGACGAGCAGTACTTC
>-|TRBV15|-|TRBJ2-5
CATSRLEGQRETQYF
TGTGCCACCAGCAGGTTGGAAGGCCAGAGGGAGACCCAGTACTTC
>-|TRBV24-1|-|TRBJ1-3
CATSDISGNTIYF
TGTGCCACCTCAGATATATCTGGAAACACCATATATTTT
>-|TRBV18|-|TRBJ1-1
CASSPPSHGDTEAFF
TGTGCCAGCTCACCACCTTCTCACGGGGACACTGAAGCTTTCTTT
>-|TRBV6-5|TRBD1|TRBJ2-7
CASSYLTGVPSYEQYF
TGTGCCAGCAGTTACTTAACAGGGGTCCCCTCCTACGAGCAGTACTTC
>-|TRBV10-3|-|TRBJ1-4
CAISEELGGTNEKLFF
TGTGCCATCAGTGAGGAATTAGGGGGAACTAATGAAAAACTGTTTTTT
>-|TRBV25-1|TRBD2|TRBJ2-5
CASSDQAGAWETQYF
TGTGCCAGCAGTGACCAAGCGGGAGCGTGGGAGACCCAGTACTTC
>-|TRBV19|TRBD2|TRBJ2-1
CASSSPGTSDYNEQFF
TGTGCCAGCAGCAGCCCAGGGACTAGTGACTACAATGAGCAGTTCTTC
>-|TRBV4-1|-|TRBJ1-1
CASSPGMGAEAFF
TGCGCCAGCAGCCCCGGTATGGGGGCGGAAGCTTTCTTT
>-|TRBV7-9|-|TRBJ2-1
CATLRDTIVNEQFF
TGTGCCACCCTACGGGACACGATCGTGAATGAGCAGTTCTTC
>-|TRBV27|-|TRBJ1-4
CASSFYPVREKLFF
TGTGCCAGCAGTTTTTACCCCGTTCGGGAAAAACTGTTTTTT
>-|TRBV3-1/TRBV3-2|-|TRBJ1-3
CASSRTESGNTIYF
TGTGCCAGCAGCCGGACAGAGTCTGGAAACACCATATATTTT
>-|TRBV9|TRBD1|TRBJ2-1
CASSGGTGLYNEQFF
TGTGCCAGCAGCGGCGGGACAGGTCTTTACAATGAGCAGTTCTTC
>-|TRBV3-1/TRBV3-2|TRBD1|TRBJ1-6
CASNPTGQGNSPLHF
TGTGCCAGCAACCCAACGGGACAGGGCAATTCACCCCTCCACTTT
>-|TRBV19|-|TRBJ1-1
CASRSVSVNTEAFF
TGTGCCAGTAGAAGCGTCAGTGTTAACACTGAAGCTTTCTTT
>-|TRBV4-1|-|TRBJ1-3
CASSRRPRGFENTIYF
TGCGCCAGCAGCCGCAGGCCCAGGGGATTCGAAAACACCATATATTTT
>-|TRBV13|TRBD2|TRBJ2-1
CASSLWTKAGGGEQFF
TGTGCCAGCAGCCTCTGGACAAAGGCGGGAGGGGGGGAGCAGTTCTTC
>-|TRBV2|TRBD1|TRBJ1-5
CASSAGQGQSQPQHF
TGTGCCAGCAGTGCTGGACAGGGGCAGAGTCAGCCCCAGCATTTT
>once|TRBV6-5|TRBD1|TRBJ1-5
CASSNGGGAQPQHF
TGTGCCAGCAGTAACGGAGGGGGCGCCCAGCCCCAGCATTTT
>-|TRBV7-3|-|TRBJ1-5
CASSLETGQPQHF
TGTGCCAGCAGCCTGGAGACAGGACAGCCCCAGCATTTT
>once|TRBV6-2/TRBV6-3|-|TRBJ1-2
CASSGRGSNGYTF
TGTGCCAGCAGTGGGAGGGGATCTAATGGCTACACCTTC
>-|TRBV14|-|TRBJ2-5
CASSHLSGGRETQYF
TGTGCCAGCAGCCACCTCTCTGGGGGGAGGGAGACCCAGTACTTC
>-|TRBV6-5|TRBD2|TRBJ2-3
CASRSGGGTDTQYF
TGTGCCAGCCGGAGCGGCGGGGGGACAGATACGCAGTATTTT
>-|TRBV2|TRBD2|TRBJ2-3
CASSPQREFSDTQYF
TGTGCCAGCAGCCCCCAGCGGGAGTTCTCAGATACGCAGTATTTT
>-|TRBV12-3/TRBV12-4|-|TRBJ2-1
CASRSDSEEQFF
TGTGCCAGCAGATCCGACAGCGAGGAGCAGTTCTTC